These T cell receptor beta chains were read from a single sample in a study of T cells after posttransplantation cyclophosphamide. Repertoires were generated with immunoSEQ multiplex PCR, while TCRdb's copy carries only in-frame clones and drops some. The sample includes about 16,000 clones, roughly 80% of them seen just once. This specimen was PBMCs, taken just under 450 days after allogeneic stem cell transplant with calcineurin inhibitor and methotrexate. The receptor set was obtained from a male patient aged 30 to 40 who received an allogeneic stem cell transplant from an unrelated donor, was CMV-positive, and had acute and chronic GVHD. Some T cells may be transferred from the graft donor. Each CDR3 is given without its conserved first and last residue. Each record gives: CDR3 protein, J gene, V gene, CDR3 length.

cdr3_aa: ASSIGGTGAGELF
j_call: TRBJ2-2
v_call: TRBV19
cdr3_length: 13

cdr3_aa: ASSEEAGFSYNEQF
j_call: TRBJ2-1
v_call: TRBV10-2
cdr3_length: 14

cdr3_aa: ASCTGGHTEAF
j_call: TRBJ1-1
v_call: TRBV6-5
cdr3_length: 11

cdr3_aa: ASSLVPPGQGGYT
j_call: TRBJ1-2
v_call: TRBV5-1
cdr3_length: 13

cdr3_aa: ASSFPRVGTEAF
j_call: TRBJ1-1
v_call: TRBV7-9
cdr3_length: 12

cdr3_aa: ASFSGADTQY
j_call: TRBJ2-3
v_call: TRBV6-5
cdr3_length: 10

cdr3_aa: ARSSLSSGRAEQY
j_call: NA
v_call: TRBV27
cdr3_length: 13

cdr3_aa: ASRQTRGSDTQY
j_call: TRBJ2-3
v_call: TRBV6-1
cdr3_length: 12

cdr3_aa: ASSSSGSTDTQY
j_call: TRBJ2-3
v_call: TRBV5-1
cdr3_length: 12

cdr3_aa: ASTDRHTDTQY
j_call: TRBJ2-3
v_call: TRBV6-6
cdr3_length: 11

cdr3_aa: ASSVGGQGTGELF
j_call: TRBJ2-2
v_call: TRBV6-4
cdr3_length: 13

cdr3_aa: ASKTEPREVITDTQY
j_call: TRBJ2-3
v_call: TRBV2
cdr3_length: 15

cdr3_aa: ASSLDRVGTEAF
j_call: TRBJ1-1
v_call: TRBV7-2
cdr3_length: 12

cdr3_aa: ASSIAGDYHTEAF
j_call: TRBJ1-1
v_call: TRBV19
cdr3_length: 13

cdr3_aa: ASSLGTRVGKNTEAF
j_call: TRBJ1-1
v_call: TRBV5-1
cdr3_length: 15

cdr3_aa: ASSLDGDRALRGYT
j_call: TRBJ1-2
v_call: TRBV7-2
cdr3_length: 14

cdr3_aa: ASSYSYGEQY
j_call: TRBJ2-7
v_call: TRBV6-5
cdr3_length: 10

cdr3_aa: ASSPFGVSGSYEQY
j_call: TRBJ2-7
v_call: TRBV7-2
cdr3_length: 14